Listed here are 3 T cell receptor beta chains from one sample, sequenced in a study of beta chain features in type 1 diabetes. Sequenced material consisted of expressed TCRB transcripts (all of the isolated RNA was reverse transcribed). Profiled with immunoSEQ multiplex PCR; TCRdb holds only in-frame clones, not every one. The table lists 200,000 to 250,000 clones, roughly two thirds of them singletons, with 0.053% in the top ten. The specimen was naive CD4+ T cells from blood. The source is a young man in good health.

V is TRBV6-5 and J is TRBJ2-5, with D unclear. Germline CDR1 is MNHEY and CDR2 is SVGAGI. This CDR3 spans 13 amino acids. V dropped 6 bases and J dropped 4 bases, with 12 bases sitting between them. CDR3 nucleotides: TGTGCCAGCAGACGGGCTGAGAGAGAGACCCAGTACTTC. This sequence encodes CASRRAERETQYF.

The chain combines TRBV7-9 with TRBJ2-5; 8 nucleotides agree with TRBD2. CDR1 and CDR2 (germline): SEHNR, FQNEAQ (reference sequence). The CDR3 has 14 amino acids. Germline trimming cut 3 bases from V and 4 bases from J; bases unmatched to any gene: 4. The CDR3 is CASSFSGRGETQYF. The CDR3 DNA sequence: TGTGCCAGCAGCTTCTCCGGGAGGGGAGAGACCCAGTACTTC.

With respect to this clone: The sample has other DNA sequences that encode this CDR3 too. The rearrangement uses TRBV7-2 and TRBJ2-7, with D perhaps TRBD1 (6 bases). The CDR3 consists of 12 residues. V was clipped by 5 bases and J by 4 bases, with 9 bases between them. Germline values: CDR1 SGHTA, CDR2 FQGNSA. CDR3 in amino acids: CASSLQGYEQYF. Written as DNA, the CDR3 is TGTGCCAGCAGCCTACAGGGTTACGAGCAGTACTTC.